The 9 T cell receptor beta chains below all came from one sample that was sequenced in a study of T cell repertoires in cytomegalovirus infection. TCRdb passed the reads through MiXCR, listing each CDR3 protein once. The sample includes some 390,000 distinct CDR3 sequences, roughly 18% of them seen just once. The sequencing sample was made of PBMCs. Source of these receptors: a human donor in good health (CMV status not recorded). Some clones in this sample may be carry-over from other donors' samples.

This clonotype was seen repeatedly, ten times or more. The chain couples TRBV7-2 to TRBJ2-7, with unresolved D. Germline V gene data show CDR1 as SGHTA and CDR2 as FQGNSA. Trimming stripped 0 bases from V and 6 bases from J, with 9 bases between. The CDR3 has 13 amino acids. The CDR3 here is CASSLARVGEQYF. The CDR3 DNA follows: TGTGCCAGCAGCTTAGCGCGAGTAGGCGAGCAGTACTTC.

This clonotype was seen ten or more times. V usage is TRBV7-6 and J usage is TRBJ1-5; D perhaps matches TRBD1 (6 bases). With 3 bases removed from V and 5 bases from J, the gap between germline ends came to 14 bases. Germline-derived CDR1 and CDR2 are SGHVS and FNYEAQ. This CDR3 has 15 residues. CDR3 loop: CASSLRGGGDQPQHF. The CDR3 DNA is TGTGCCAGCAGCTTGAGAGGGGGGGGGGATCAGCCCCAGCATTTT.

This clonotype was picked up many times. The chain links TRBV5-1 to TRBJ2-3, with no clear D. This CDR3 spans 15 amino acids. V shed 0 bases and J shed 2 bases, with 10 bases lying between them. CDR1 SGHRS and CDR2 YFSETQ come from the germline V gene. The CDR3 DNA is TGCGCCAGCAGCTTGGAATCCCTGTACACAGATACGCAGTATTTT. Residues: CASSLESLYTDTQYF. Variable domain in full (rest from reference TRBV5-1 and TRBJ2-3): KAGVTQTPRYLIKTRGQQVTLSCSPISGHRSVSWYQQTPGQGLQFLFEYFSETQRNKGNFPGRFSGRQFSNSRSEMNVSTLELGDSALYLCASSLESLYTDTQYFGPGTRLTVL.

This clonotype was counted a few times. The genes are TRBV7-4 and TRBJ2-1; the D is unclear. This CDR3 contains 11 residues. Trimming cost V 5 bases and J 8 bases, with 7 bases left between them. CDR1 and CDR2 (germline): SGHVT, SQSDAQ. The CDR3 nucleotides are TGTGCCAGCAGCCCCAATCATGAGCAGTTCTTC. It translates to CASSPNHEQFF.

At least ten counts were recorded for this clonotype. The chain links TRBV12-3 or TRBV12-4 to TRBJ1-2, with a possible D match to TRBD1 (5 bases). Trimming removed 6 bases at V and 7 bases at J, with 30 bases between. CDR3 length equals 18 residues. DNA of the CDR3: TGTGCCAGCAGCTTCCTCCCGTCCGTTCGGGCAGGGCTTGGTGGCTACACCTTC. The encoded protein is CASSFLPSVRAGLGGYTF.

The chain combines TRBV9 with TRBJ2-5; a weak D match, TRBD1 (6 bases). In germline, CDR1 is SGDLS, CDR2 YYNGEE. Trimming removed 4 bases from V and 5 bases from J, with 15 bases in between. This CDR3 has 14 residues. Here the CDR3 DNA reads TGTGCCAGCAGCCCTTATACAGGGTTGGAGACCCAGTACTTC. Amino acids: CASSPYTGLETQYF.

This clonotype was seen repeatedly, ten times or more. The V gene is TRBV6-1, the J gene TRBJ1-6, with D possibly matching TRBD1 (5 bases). The germline CDR1 and CDR2 sequences are MNHNS and SASEGT. The CDR3 covers 17 residues. Deletions cut 1 base from V and 7 bases from J, with 17 bases between. The DNA of the CDR3 is TGTGCCAGCAGTGAAGTGCCCCAGGGACCGCGGAATTCACCCCTCCACTTT. Amino acid sequence: CASSEVPQGPRNSPLHF.

This chain joins TRBV29-1 and TRBJ1-1; D gene ambiguous. V was clipped by 6 bases and J by 1 base, with 12 bases between them. The CDR3 has 13 amino acids. Per the germline V gene, CDR1 is SQVTM and CDR2 is ANQGSEA. As DNA, the CDR3 is TGCAGCGTGACGAGGGATCAGAACACTGAAGCTTTCTTT. Encoded protein: CSVTRDQNTEAFF.

This clonotype was counted only a few times. The rearrangement uses TRBV5-4 and TRBJ2-3, with 9 nucleotides matching TRBD2. Germline loops: CDR1 SGHNT, CDR2 YYREEE (reference sequence). The ends lost 4 bases at V and 1 base at J; junction bases unmatched: 4. The length of the CDR3 is 15 residues. The CDR3 coding sequence is TGTGCCAGCAGCGATAGGACTAGCGGCACAGATACGCAGTATTTT. This sequence encodes CASSDRTSGTDTQYF.